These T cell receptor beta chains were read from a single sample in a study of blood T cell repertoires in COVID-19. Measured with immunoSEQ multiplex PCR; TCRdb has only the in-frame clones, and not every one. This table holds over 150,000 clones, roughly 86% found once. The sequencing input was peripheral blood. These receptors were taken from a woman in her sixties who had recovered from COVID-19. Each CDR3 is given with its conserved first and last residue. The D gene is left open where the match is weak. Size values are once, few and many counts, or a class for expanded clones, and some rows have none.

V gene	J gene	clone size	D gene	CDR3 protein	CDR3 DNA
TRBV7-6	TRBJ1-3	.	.	CASSLEGGAGNTIYF	TGTGCCAGCAGCTTAGAAGGTGGAGCTGGAAACACCATATATTTT
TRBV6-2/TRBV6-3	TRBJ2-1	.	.	CASSHPGSTGNEQFF	TGTGCCAGCAGCCACCCGGGTAGTACGGGGAATGAGCAGTTCTTC
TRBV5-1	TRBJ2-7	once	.	CASSLAGVSYEQYF	TGCGCCAGCAGCTTGGCAGGGGTATCCTACGAGCAGTACTTC
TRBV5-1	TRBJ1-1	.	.	CASSPDTMNTEAFF	TGCGCCAGCAGCCCAGACACAATGAACACTGAAGCTTTCTTT
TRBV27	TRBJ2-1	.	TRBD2	CASNTLGTSGEGEQFF	TGTGCCAGCAACACTCTCGGGACTAGCGGGGAGGGTGAGCAGTTCTTC
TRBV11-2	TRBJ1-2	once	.	CASSLGPGLSYGYTF	TGTGCCAGCAGCTTAGGTCCGGGATTGAGCTATGGCTACACCTTC
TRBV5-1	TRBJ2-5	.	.	CASSTPGPQETQYF	TGCGCCAGCAGCACACCAGGGCCCCAAGAGACCCAGTACTTC
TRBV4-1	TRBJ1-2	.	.	CASSQDLGGSLGYGYTF	TGCGCCAGCAGCCAAGATTTAGGGGGTTCCCTAGGCTATGGCTACACCTTC
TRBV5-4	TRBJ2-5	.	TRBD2	CASSLRLAGQETQYF	TGTGCCAGCAGCCTTAGACTAGCGGGGCAGGAGACCCAGTACTTC
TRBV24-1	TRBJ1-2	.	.	CATSGAPQEHGYTF	TGTGCCACCAGTGGCGCGCCTCAGGAACATGGCTACACCTTC